This is a list of T cell receptor beta chains from one sample in a study of cytomegalovirus exposure and HLA in healthy donors. Produced via immunoSEQ multiplex PCR; TCRdb's table is partial and in-frame only. The sample consists of 90,000 to 120,000 clones, 78% of them appearing once. The sequencing sample was made of PBMCs. Receptor source: a woman aged 35 to 49 in good health and CMV-seronegative. CDR3s leave out the opening cysteine and the closing phenylalanine or tryptophan. D genes are given only for firm matches. Expanded clones are given a class, and other clones once, few, many or no size at all.

d_call: .; v_call: TRBV27; j_call: TRBJ2-3; clone_size: .; cdr3_aa: ASSLGLLSTDTQY
d_call: TRBD2; v_call: TRBV6-6; j_call: TRBJ2-1; clone_size: once; cdr3_aa: ASSLLGTSYNEQF
d_call: .; v_call: TRBV4-3; j_call: TRBJ2-2; clone_size: .; cdr3_aa: ASSQEISAPINTGELF
d_call: TRBD1; v_call: TRBV19; j_call: TRBJ1-1; clone_size: once; cdr3_aa: ASSRQGNMNTEAF
d_call: TRBD2; v_call: TRBV5-1; j_call: TRBJ2-1; clone_size: .; cdr3_aa: ASSSGTSATYNEQF
d_call: .; v_call: TRBV30; j_call: TRBJ1-2; clone_size: once; cdr3_aa: AWTRGSSGYT
d_call: TRBD1; v_call: TRBV7-9; j_call: TRBJ2-1; clone_size: .; cdr3_aa: ASSLEAGGFKDYNEQF
d_call: .; v_call: TRBV29-1; j_call: TRBJ1-1; clone_size: .; cdr3_aa: SLRSGGTAF
d_call: TRBD2; v_call: TRBV4-1; j_call: TRBJ2-1; clone_size: few; cdr3_aa: ASSLGLAGGSSYNEQF
d_call: .; v_call: TRBV7-3; j_call: TRBJ2-2; clone_size: few; cdr3_aa: ASSLGGTGELF
d_call: TRBD1; v_call: TRBV28; j_call: TRBJ1-6; clone_size: .; cdr3_aa: ASTGGTGWNSPLH
d_call: .; v_call: TRBV7-9; j_call: TRBJ2-1; clone_size: .; cdr3_aa: ATLPRGEEEQF
d_call: .; v_call: TRBV27; j_call: TRBJ1-1; clone_size: .; cdr3_aa: ASSSMNTEAF
d_call: .; v_call: TRBV10-3; j_call: TRBJ2-5; clone_size: .; cdr3_aa: AISDQDAGVQETQY
d_call: .; v_call: TRBV28; j_call: TRBJ1-1; clone_size: .; cdr3_aa: ASSFRGGRTEAF
d_call: .; v_call: TRBV5-4; j_call: TRBJ2-7; clone_size: few; cdr3_aa: ASTSGTRDYEQY
d_call: .; v_call: TRBV7-6; j_call: TRBJ2-3; clone_size: .; cdr3_aa: ASSPQGPDTQY
d_call: .; v_call: TRBV11-2; j_call: TRBJ2-2; clone_size: .; cdr3_aa: ASSWSYTGELF
d_call: TRBD1; v_call: TRBV7-2; j_call: TRBJ2-1; clone_size: .; cdr3_aa: ASSRTGTSSSYNEQF
d_call: .; v_call: TRBV4-3; j_call: TRBJ2-1; clone_size: .; cdr3_aa: ASSQDGVGAYNEQF
d_call: .; v_call: TRBV27; j_call: TRBJ2-3; clone_size: .; cdr3_aa: ASSLLTADTQY
d_call: .; v_call: TRBV11-2; j_call: TRBJ1-2; clone_size: few; cdr3_aa: ASSLEGSSNYGYT
d_call: .; v_call: TRBV5-1; j_call: TRBJ1-2; clone_size: .; cdr3_aa: ASSLDLSYGYT
d_call: TRBD1; v_call: TRBV2; j_call: TRBJ2-6; clone_size: .; cdr3_aa: ASSAGTGHSGANVLT
d_call: .; v_call: TRBV7-9; j_call: TRBJ2-7; clone_size: .; cdr3_aa: ASSREPYQRRSSYEQY
d_call: TRBD1; v_call: TRBV10-3; j_call: TRBJ1-1; clone_size: .; cdr3_aa: AISERGQGAKAF
d_call: .; v_call: TRBV4-1; j_call: TRBJ1-4; clone_size: .; cdr3_aa: ASSQPRGDRPNVVGLF
d_call: .; v_call: TRBV4-3; j_call: TRBJ1-2; clone_size: .; cdr3_aa: ASSQESSAYGYT
d_call: TRBD2; v_call: TRBV5-6; j_call: TRBJ2-3; clone_size: few; cdr3_aa: ASSRWEGLSDTQY
d_call: .; v_call: TRBV7-9; j_call: TRBJ2-7; clone_size: .; cdr3_aa: ASSRPGSEQY
d_call: TRBD1; v_call: TRBV18; j_call: TRBJ2-7; clone_size: .; cdr3_aa: ASSRQGVYEQY
d_call: TRBD2; v_call: TRBV7-3; j_call: TRBJ2-1; clone_size: few; cdr3_aa: ASSLDLAGTYNEQF
d_call: .; v_call: TRBV5-1; j_call: TRBJ2-2; clone_size: .; cdr3_aa: ASSRTVDAGELF
d_call: TRBD2; v_call: TRBV9; j_call: TRBJ2-1; clone_size: .; cdr3_aa: ASSARRAGGGNEQF
d_call: .; v_call: TRBV7-9; j_call: TRBJ2-7; clone_size: .; cdr3_aa: ASSLASGEQY
d_call: .; v_call: TRBV7-9; j_call: TRBJ1-1; clone_size: .; cdr3_aa: ASSGPGGTEAF
d_call: .; v_call: TRBV5-1; j_call: TRBJ1-1; clone_size: .; cdr3_aa: ASSLGQEAF
d_call: .; v_call: TRBV4-3; j_call: TRBJ1-1; clone_size: .; cdr3_aa: ASSQALANTEAF
d_call: TRBD1; v_call: TRBV2; j_call: TRBJ1-1; clone_size: .; cdr3_aa: ASSGQVNTEAF
d_call: .; v_call: TRBV28; j_call: TRBJ2-7; clone_size: .; cdr3_aa: ASSLRPHSYEQY
d_call: TRBD2; v_call: TRBV29-1; j_call: TRBJ2-1; clone_size: .; cdr3_aa: SFQLAGAFDEQF
d_call: .; v_call: TRBV9; j_call: TRBJ2-7; clone_size: few; cdr3_aa: ASSVGQGKSYEQY
d_call: .; v_call: TRBV19; j_call: TRBJ1-1; clone_size: .; cdr3_aa: ASSFWGSATEAF
d_call: .; v_call: TRBV7-2; j_call: TRBJ2-7; clone_size: .; cdr3_aa: ASSLAGAISYEQY
d_call: .; v_call: TRBV7-9; j_call: TRBJ1-5; clone_size: .; cdr3_aa: ASSDQTGIGQPQH
d_call: TRBD1; v_call: TRBV5-1; j_call: TRBJ1-1; clone_size: .; cdr3_aa: ASSQGQVATEAF
d_call: .; v_call: TRBV19; j_call: TRBJ2-1; clone_size: .; cdr3_aa: ASRRADSSYNEQF
d_call: TRBD1; v_call: TRBV6-1; j_call: TRBJ1-1; clone_size: .; cdr3_aa: ASSSRTGGNTEAF
d_call: TRBD2; v_call: TRBV29-1; j_call: TRBJ2-1; clone_size: .; cdr3_aa: SVDLAGANQF
d_call: .; v_call: TRBV5-6; j_call: TRBJ2-3; clone_size: .; cdr3_aa: ASSLPSRTYTDTQY
d_call: TRBD1; v_call: TRBV6-6; j_call: TRBJ2-7; clone_size: .; cdr3_aa: ASSSDRAEQY
d_call: TRBD1; v_call: TRBV10-3; j_call: TRBJ1-4; clone_size: .; cdr3_aa: AISYGTGGLGEKLF